This T cell receptor (beta chain) derives from a study of Graves' ophthalmopathy and Graves' hyperthyroidism. This clonotype was detected only once. Germline trimming cut 4 bases from V and 7 bases from J; bases unmatched to any gene: 6. Germline V gene sequence: CDR1 SQVTM, CDR2 ANQGSEA. The CDR3 contains 13 residues. Amplification targeted the TCR beta CDR3 regions, with RNA transcripts as the source material. Investigators did first-round RT-PCR with HTBI primers, then second-round multiplex PCR. TCRdb redid the calling of the multiplex PCR reads with MiXCR, one entry per CDR3 protein. In the table there are approximately 640,000 distinct CDR3 sequences, roughly two fifths of which are singletons.

The TCR sequence derives from an adult man with Graves' ophthalmopathy. V gene TRBV29-1 combines with J gene TRBJ2-1, with 8 bases matching TRBD2. The specimen was peripheral blood. The CDR3 sequence: CSVVPSGRNEQFF. Here the CDR3 DNA reads TGCAGCGTTGTTCCAAGCGGGAGAAATGAGCAGTTCTTC.